The clone carrying this T cell receptor (beta chain) has only a few counts. Its antigen is unknown. Documented time point: week 35, safety follow-up. Topical imiquimod accompanied each vaccine dose, which consisted of 300 ug of mutant IDH1 20-mer peptide. With V trimmed by 6 bases and J by 2 bases, 5 bases remained unmatched. Germline V CDR1 and CDR2: MNHNS, SASEGT. The CDR3 is 14 amino acids. The entry originates in a study of a mutant IDH1 vaccine in newly diagnosed glioma. Study summary: Vaccination began 4-6 weeks post radiotherapy alone, or with temozolomide cycles.

Profiling relied on immunoSEQ multiplex PCR, and the TCRdb table lists in-frame clones only, not all of them. The table has roughly 54,000 clones, 84% seen once. V gene TRBV6-1 combines with J gene TRBJ1-2; 8 nucleotides agree with TRBD1. Sequenced here: PBMCs, sampled from a glioma patient whose treatment included an IDH1 peptide vaccine. The sequence derives from a young woman with glioma. CDR3 protein: CASRDRVKNYGYTF. As DNA, the CDR3 is TGTGCCAGCAGGGACAGGGTAAAGAACTATGGCTACACCTTC.